This paragraph covers one T cell receptor beta chain sequence. The CDR3 extends over 17 amino acids. Deletions cut 5 bases from V and 0 bases from J, with 19 bases between. Germline CDR1 reads SEHNR; CDR2 reads FQNEAQ (reference sequence). The sample originates from a study of blood T cell repertoires in COVID-19. Across the whole study: Italy, Spain and the United States were the sources of the convalescent and acute COVID-19 samples.

Generated by immunoSEQ multiplex PCR, the TCRdb table keeps only in-frame clones and is missing some. There are roughly 260,000 clones in the sample; 75% to 90% occur only once, and roughly 3.9% lies in the top ten. The TCR was taken from a woman aged 40-49 years with acute or convalescent COVID-19. This sequence joins TRBV7-9 and TRBJ1-2; D may be TRBD1 (6 bases). Sequenced: peripheral blood. The CDR3 loop reads CASSQGTVEGANYGYTF. The CDR3 DNA reads TGTGCCAGCAGCCAAGGGACCGTCGAGGGGGCTAACTATGGCTACACCTTC. Using reference TRBV7-9 and TRBJ1-2 for the parts outside the CDR3, the full variable domain is DTGVSQNPRHKITKRGQNVTFRCDPISEHNRLYWYRQTLGQGPEFLTYFQNEAQLEKSRLLSDRFSAERPKGSFSTLEIQRTEQGDSAMYLCASSQGTVEGANYGYTFGSGTRLTVV.